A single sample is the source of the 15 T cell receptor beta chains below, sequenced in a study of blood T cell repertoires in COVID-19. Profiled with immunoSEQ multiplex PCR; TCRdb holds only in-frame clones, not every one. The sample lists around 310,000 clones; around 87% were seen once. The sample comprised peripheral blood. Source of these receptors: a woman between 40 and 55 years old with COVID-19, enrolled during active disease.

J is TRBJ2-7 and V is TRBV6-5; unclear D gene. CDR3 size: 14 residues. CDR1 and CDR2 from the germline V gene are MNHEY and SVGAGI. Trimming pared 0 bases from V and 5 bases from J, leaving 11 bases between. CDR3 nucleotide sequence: TGTGCCAGCAGTTACTCTTATGGAGTCAACGAGCAGTACTTC. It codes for CASSYSYGVNEQYF.

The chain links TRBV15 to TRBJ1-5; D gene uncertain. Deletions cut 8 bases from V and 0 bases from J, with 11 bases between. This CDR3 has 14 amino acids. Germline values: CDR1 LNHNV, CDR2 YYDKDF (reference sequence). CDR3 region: CATGWEGSNQPQHF. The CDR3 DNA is TGTGCCACCGGCTGGGAGGGTAGCAATCAGCCCCAGCATTTT. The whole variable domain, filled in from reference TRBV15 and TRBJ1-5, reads DAMVIQNPRYQVTQFGKPVTLSCSQTLNHNVMYWYQQKSSQAPKLLFHYYDKDFNNEADTPDNFQSRRPNTSFCFLDIRSPGLGDTAMYLCATGWEGSNQPQHFGDGTRLSIL.

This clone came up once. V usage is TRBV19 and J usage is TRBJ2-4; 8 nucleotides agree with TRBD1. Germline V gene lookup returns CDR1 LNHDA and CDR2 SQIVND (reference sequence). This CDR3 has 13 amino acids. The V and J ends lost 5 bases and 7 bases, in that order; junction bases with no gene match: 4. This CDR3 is CASSPDRANIQYF. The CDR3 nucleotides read TGTGCCAGTAGTCCGGACAGGGCGAACATTCAGTACTTC.

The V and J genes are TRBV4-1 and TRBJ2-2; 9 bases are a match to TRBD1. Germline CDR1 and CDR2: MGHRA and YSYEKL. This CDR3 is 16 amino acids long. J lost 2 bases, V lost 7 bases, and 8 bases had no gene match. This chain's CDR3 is CASNERTGANTGELFF. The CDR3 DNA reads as TGCGCCAGCAACGAAAGGACAGGGGCCAACACCGGGGAGCTGTTTTTT.

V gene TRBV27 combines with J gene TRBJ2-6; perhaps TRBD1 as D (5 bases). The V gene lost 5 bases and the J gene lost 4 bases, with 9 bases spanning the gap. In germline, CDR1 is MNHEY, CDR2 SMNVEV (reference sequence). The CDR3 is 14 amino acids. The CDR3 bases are TGTGCCAGCAGTCAGGGCCCCGGGGCCAACGTCCTGACTTTC. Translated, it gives CASSQGPGANVLTF. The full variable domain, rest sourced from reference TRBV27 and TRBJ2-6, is EAQVTQNPRYLITVTGKKLTVTCSQNMNHEYMSWYRQDPGLGLRQIYYSMNVEVTDKGDVPEGYKVSRKEKRNFPLILESPSPNQTSLYFCASSQGPGANVLTFGAGSRLTVL.

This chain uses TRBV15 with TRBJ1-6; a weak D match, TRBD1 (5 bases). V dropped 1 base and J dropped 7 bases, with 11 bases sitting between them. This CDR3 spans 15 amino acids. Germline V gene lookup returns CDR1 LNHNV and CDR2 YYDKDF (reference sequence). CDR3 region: CATSRGQGGNSPLHF. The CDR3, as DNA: TGTGCCACCAGCAGAGGTCAGGGAGGGAATTCACCCCTCCACTTT.

The CDR3 spells CASKTGGGSGNTIYF. The DNA for the CDR3 is TGTGCCAGCAAAACAGGGGGCGGCAGTGGAAACACCATATATTTT. The chain is built from TRBV6-5 and TRBJ1-3, with 9 positions matching TRBD1. The CDR3 loop spans 15 amino acids. Germline CDR1 and CDR2: MNHEY and SVGAGI. V trimming: 7 bases; J trimming: 3 bases; junction bases outside the gene matches: 7.

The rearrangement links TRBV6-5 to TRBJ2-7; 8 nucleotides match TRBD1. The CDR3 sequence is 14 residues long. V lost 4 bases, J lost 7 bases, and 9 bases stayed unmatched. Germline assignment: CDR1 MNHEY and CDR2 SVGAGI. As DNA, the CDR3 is TGTGCCAGCAGTTCCTGGACAGGGACGGGGGAGCAGTACTTC. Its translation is CASSSWTGTGEQYF.

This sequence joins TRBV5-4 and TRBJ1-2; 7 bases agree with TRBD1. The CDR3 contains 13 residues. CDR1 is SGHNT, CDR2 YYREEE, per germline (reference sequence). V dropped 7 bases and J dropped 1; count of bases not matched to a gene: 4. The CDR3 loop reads CASGQEGNYGYTF. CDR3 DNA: TGTGCCAGCGGACAGGAGGGTAACTATGGCTACACCTTC.

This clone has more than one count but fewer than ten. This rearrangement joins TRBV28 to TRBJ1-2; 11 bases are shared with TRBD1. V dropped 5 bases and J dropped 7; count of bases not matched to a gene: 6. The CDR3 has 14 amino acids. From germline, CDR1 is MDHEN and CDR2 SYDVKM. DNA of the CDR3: TGTGCCAGCAGTACGGGACAGGGGGACGGTGGCTACACCTTC. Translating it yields CASSTGQGDGGYTF.

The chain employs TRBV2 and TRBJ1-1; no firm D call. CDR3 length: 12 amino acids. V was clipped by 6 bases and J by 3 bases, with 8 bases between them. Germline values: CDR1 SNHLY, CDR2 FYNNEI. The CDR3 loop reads CASRFRDTEAFF. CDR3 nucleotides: TGTGCCAGCAGATTTCGGGACACTGAAGCTTTCTTT.

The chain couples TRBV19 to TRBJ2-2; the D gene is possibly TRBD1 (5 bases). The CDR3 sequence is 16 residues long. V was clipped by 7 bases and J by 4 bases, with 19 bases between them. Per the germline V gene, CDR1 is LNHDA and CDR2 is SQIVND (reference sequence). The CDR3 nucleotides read TGTGCCAGTAAGGGTCCGGGCCAGGGCGCCACCGGGGAGCTGTTTTTT. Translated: CASKGPGQGATGELFF.

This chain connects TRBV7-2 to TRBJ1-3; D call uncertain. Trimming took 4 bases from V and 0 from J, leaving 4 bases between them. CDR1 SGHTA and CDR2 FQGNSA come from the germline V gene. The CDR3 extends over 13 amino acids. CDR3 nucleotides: TGTGCCAGCAGCTCCTCCTCTGGAAACACCATATATTTT. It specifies CASSSSSGNTIYF. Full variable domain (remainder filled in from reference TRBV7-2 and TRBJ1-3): GAGVSQSPSNKVTEKGKDVELRCDPISGHTALYWYRQSLGQGLEFLIYFQGNSAPDKSGLPSDRFSAERTGGSVSTLTIQRTQQEDSAVYLCASSSSSGNTIYFGEGSWLTVV.

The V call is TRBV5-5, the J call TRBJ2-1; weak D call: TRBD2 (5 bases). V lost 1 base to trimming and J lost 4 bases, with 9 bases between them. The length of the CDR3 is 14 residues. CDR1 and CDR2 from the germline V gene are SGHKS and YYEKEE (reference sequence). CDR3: CASSLWSGYNEQFF. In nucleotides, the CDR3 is TGTGCCAGCAGCTTGTGGAGCGGATACAATGAGCAGTTCTTC.

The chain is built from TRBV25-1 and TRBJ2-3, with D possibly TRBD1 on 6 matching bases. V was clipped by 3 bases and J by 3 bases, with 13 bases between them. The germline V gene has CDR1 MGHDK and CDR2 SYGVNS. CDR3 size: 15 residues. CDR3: CASSDLGQGTDTQYF. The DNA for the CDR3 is TGTGCCAGCAGTGATCTTGGCCAGGGGACAGATACGCAGTATTTT.